The 13 T cell receptor beta chains reported below all come from one sample, sequenced in a study of identical twins. MiXCR was run by TCRdb on the 5' RACE reads, yielding one entry per CDR3 protein. The table has a few hundred thousand distinct CDR3 sequences, roughly 9.5% seen once. This sample was also put to use in a study of yellow fever vaccine responses in identical twins.

The sample was PBMCs. The receptors were gathered from a woman under 30 in good health.

The sample holds many counts of this clonotype. V and J are TRBV5-1 and TRBJ1-1, with D unresolved. Trimming took 0 bases from V and 4 from J, leaving 10 bases between them. The germline V gene has CDR1 SGHRS and CDR2 YFSETQ. The CDR3 has 14 amino acids. The CDR3 nucleotides are TGCGCCAGCAGCTTGGAGGGTGTTGGCACTGAAGCTTTCTTT. Translating it yields CASSLEGVGTEAFF.

The table lists this clonotype with many counts. The V call is TRBV12-3 or TRBV12-4, the J call TRBJ2-5; D is ambiguous. The V end was cut by 6 bases, the J end by 5 bases, with 10 bases between. This CDR3 spans 12 amino acids. The CDR3 loop is CASRPDSETQYF. DNA of the CDR3: TGTGCCAGCAGACCGGATAGTGAGACCCAGTACTTC.

This chain uses TRBV19 with TRBJ2-7, with D tentatively TRBD1 (6 bases). Between the trimmed V and J ends, which lost 5 bases and 6 bases, there was a span of 17 bases. Germline CDR1 is LNHDA and CDR2 is SQIVND (reference sequence). The length of the CDR3 is 14 residues. CDR3 coding DNA: TGTGCCAGTAGTTCCTCCGGGACATCGCCCGAGCAGTACTTC. Translating gives CASSSSGTSPEQYF.

This chain joins TRBV7-9 and TRBJ2-7; no clear D gene. Germline-derived CDR1 and CDR2 are SEHNR and FQNEAQ (reference sequence). This CDR3 spans 14 amino acids. Trimming removed 1 base at V and 2 bases at J, with 9 bases between. CDR3 region: CASSLELSTYEQYF. As DNA, the CDR3 is TGTGCCAGCAGCTTAGAGTTGTCCACCTACGAGCAGTACTTC.

This sequence joins TRBV5-8 and TRBJ1-1; TRBD1 matches 7 bases. The CDR3 extends over 14 amino acids. With V trimmed by 1 base and J by 4 bases, 4 bases remained unmatched. Per germline, CDR1 SGHTS and CDR2 YDEGEE. CDR3 nucleotides: TGTGCCAGCAGCTTGTTGGAGGGGGCCACTGAAGCTTTCTTT. This codes for CASSLLEGATEAFF.

This clonotype was detected only a few times. This chain uses TRBV19 with TRBJ2-6; tentatively, D is TRBD1 (5 bases). Per germline, CDR1 LNHDA and CDR2 SQIVND (reference sequence). CDR3 size: 17 residues. Trimming pared 5 bases from V and 3 bases from J, leaving 17 bases between. DNA for the CDR3: TGTGCCAGTAGTGTCCAGGGTAAGACCTTTGGGGCCAACGTCCTGACTTTC. Its protein is CASSVQGKTFGANVLTF.

This clonotype was observed a handful of times. The chain employs TRBV7-2 and TRBJ2-2, with D perhaps given as TRBD1 or TRBD2 (5 bases each). Germline CDR1 and CDR2: SGHTA and FQGNSA. The V and J ends lost 4 bases and 2 bases respectively, with 14 bases between them. This CDR3 has 16 amino acids. The CDR3, as DNA: TGTGCCAGCAGCTCGCCCGGGACGACTAACACCGGGGAGCTGTTTTTT. Amino acids: CASSSPGTTNTGELFF.

The V and J genes are TRBV19 and TRBJ2-7; TRBD1 might be the D (5 bases). Germline CDR1 reads LNHDA; CDR2 reads SQIVND (reference sequence). This CDR3 comprises 14 residues. Trimming cost V 5 bases and J 3 bases, with 14 bases left between them. The CDR3 loop reads CASSPGWGNYEQYF. CDR3 coding DNA: TGTGCCAGTAGTCCAGGTTGGGGCAACTACGAGCAGTACTTC. The entire variable domain, with the rest obtained from reference TRBV19 and TRBJ2-7, is as follows: DGGITQSPKYLFRKEGQNVTLSCEQNLNHDAMYWYRQDPGQGLRLIYYSQIVNDFQKGDIAEGYSVSREKKESFPLTVTSAQKNPTAFYLCASSPGWGNYEQYFGPGTRLTVT.

The chain has TRBV7-9 and TRBJ2-3, with 11 bases that match TRBD2. The CDR3 spans 16 residues. With 5 bases clipped from V and 2 bases from J, the junction kept 6 bases outside the gene matches. In germline, CDR1 is SEHNR, CDR2 FQNEAQ (reference sequence). The DNA for the CDR3 is TGTGCCAGCAGCCCGCGACTAGCGGGGAACACAGATACGCAGTATTTT. This gives the protein CASSPRLAGNTDTQYF.

CDR3 in amino acids: CASSQGLAGEGYEQYF. In DNA form, the CDR3 reads TGTGCCAGCAGCCAGGGACTAGCGGGAGAGGGGTACGAGCAGTACTTC. This sequence joins TRBV7-2 and TRBJ2-7, with TRBD2 identical over 14 bases. In germline, CDR1 is SGHTA, CDR2 FQGNSA. V was clipped by 5 bases and J by 4 bases; unmatched bases: 7. The CDR3 sequence is 16 residues long.

This clonotype has a count of ten or more. The CDR3 reads CASSPSTSGSYEQYF. For the CDR3, the DNA is TGCGCCAGCAGCCCCTCGACTAGCGGTTCCTACGAGCAGTACTTC. This chain joins TRBV5-1 and TRBJ2-7; TRBD2 matches at 9 bases. Germline values: CDR1 SGHRS, CDR2 YFSETQ. The CDR3 is made up of 15 amino acids. V was pared by 4 bases and J by 1 base, with 6 bases of the junction left unmatched. Full variable domain (missing parts from reference TRBV5-1 and TRBJ2-7): KAGVTQTPRYLIKTRGQQVTLSCSPISGHRSVSWYQQTPGQGLQFLFEYFSETQRNKGNFPGRFSGRQFSNSRSEMNVSTLELGDSALYLCASSPSTSGSYEQYFGPGTRLTVT.

This clonotype was seen ten or more times. The chain has TRBV12-3 or TRBV12-4 and TRBJ2-1, with TRBD2 matching 15 bases. This CDR3 is 21 amino acids long. V lost 0 bases to trimming and J lost 1 base; unmatched junction nucleotides: 10. The CDR3 DNA reads as TGTGCCAGCAGTTTAGCGGGGTATGGACTAGCGGGAGGGGAGTCCTACAATGAGCAGTTCTTC. Its translation is CASSLAGYGLAGGESYNEQFF.

The chain carries TRBV2 and TRBJ2-1; 7 bases are shared with TRBD2. J gave up 6 bases and V 6 bases, and 8 bases lay outside the gene matches. The CDR3 extends over 14 amino acids. Germline assignment: CDR1 SNHLY and CDR2 FYNNEI. CDR3 in DNA: TGTGCCAGCAGCGGGACTATGGGTTTCAATGAGCAGTTCTTC. This gives the protein CASSGTMGFNEQFF.